Listed below are T cell receptor beta chains from one sample, sequenced in a study of blood T cell repertoires in COVID-19. TCRdb's table, derived via immunoSEQ multiplex PCR, lists solely in-frame clones and lacks some. Of roughly 170,000 clones in the sample, 79% were seen once. Sequenced material: peripheral blood. These receptors all stem from a woman aged 55-75 years with COVID-19, enrolled during active disease. CDR3s include the opening cysteine and the closing phenylalanine or tryptophan. D genes are given only for firm matches. Not all rows give a size; the values are once, few, many and, for expanded clones, a class.

clone_size j_call v_call d_call cdr3_aa cdr3_nt
many TRBJ1-6 TRBV2 TRBD1 CATRQGYNSPLHF TGTGCCACACGACAGGGTTATAATTCACCCCTCCACTTT
. TRBJ1-1 TRBV25-1 TRBD1 CASRQGAVNTEAFF TGTGCCAGCAGACAGGGGGCTGTGAACACTGAAGCTTTCTTT
. TRBJ2-1 TRBV7-2 TRBD2 CASSLSASGRLWEQFF TGTGCCAGCAGCTTATCAGCGAGCGGGAGATTGTGGGAGCAGTTCTTC
. TRBJ2-1 TRBV15 TRBD2 CATSRDVAGGPSDEQFF TGTGCCACCAGCAGAGATGTAGCGGGGGGGCCCTCCGATGAGCAGTTCTTC
. TRBJ1-2 TRBV15 TRBD1 CATSGTVYYGYTF TGTGCCACCAGCGGGACAGTCTACTATGGCTACACCTTC
. TRBJ2-5 TRBV5-4 . CASSLGHQGDETQYF TGTGCCAGCAGCTTAGGTCACCAAGGGGATGAGACCCAGTACTTC
. TRBJ1-6 TRBV7-2 TRBD1 CASNRGQGENSPLHF TGTGCCAGCAATCGGGGTCAGGGGGAAAATTCACCCCTCCACTTT
. TRBJ2-1 TRBV29-1 . CSVRRGNEQFF TGCAGCGTTCGTAGGGGAAATGAGCAGTTCTTC
. TRBJ2-5 TRBV7-2 . CASSLNAVQETQYF TGTGCCAGCAGCTTAAATGCGGTCCAAGAGACCCAGTACTTC
. TRBJ2-7 TRBV28 TRBD2 CATLVPGGQSYEQYF TGTGCCACCTTGGTTCCGGGAGGGCAGTCTTACGAGCAGTACTTC
. TRBJ1-6 TRBV5-4 . CASSLERGINSPLHF TGTGCCAGCAGCTTGGAACGGGGGATCAATTCACCCCTCCACTTT
. TRBJ1-5 TRBV28 . CASSLRGGSNQPQHF TGTGCCAGCAGTTTACGAGGTGGCTCCAATCAGCCCCAGCATTTT
. TRBJ2-3 TRBV7-9 TRBD1 CASSPGSDRVTDTQYF TGTGCCAGCAGCCCGGGCTCGGACAGGGTCACAGATACGCAGTATTTT